In this sample, the clone carrying this TCR beta chain turned up a few times. Its antigen is undetermined. From germline, CDR1 is GTSNPN and CDR2 SVGIG (reference sequence). V lost 7 bases to trimming and J lost 0 bases, with 10 bases between them. The CDR3 runs to 13 residues. The data were taken from a study of cytomegalovirus exposure and HLA in healthy donors. Study background: Most donors, roughly 84% of around 400 genotyped, fell in the Caucasian-associated ancestry cluster. Study-wide results and caveats: Across donors, sequencing depth was assumed by presence/absence analyses to be roughly uniform. According to an earlier analysis, most TCR beta V segments yielded productive rearrangements about 87% or about 30% of the time. TCR beta sequences reportedly predicted most subjects' HLA-A and HLA-B alleles accurately.

The study ran its PCR with 60 Vbeta and 13 Jbeta primers. Sequencing was performed with immunoSEQ multiplex PCR; in TCRdb, only in-frame clones are kept and a portion is missing. This table has 200,000 to 250,000 clones, around 80% appearing once. This sequence joins TRBV30 and TRBJ1-3; D is perhaps TRBD1 (5 bases). Material: PBMCs. The source is a woman aged 40 to 55 in good health and CMV-seronegative. Written as DNA, the CDR3 is TGTGCCTATCAGACAGCCTCTGGAAACACCATATATTTT. It yields the protein CAYQTASGNTIYF.